Listed here are 8 T cell receptor beta chains from one sample, sequenced in a study of cytomegalovirus exposure and HLA in healthy donors. A multiplex PCR was run with 60 Vbeta primers and 13 Jbeta primers. Clones were read by immunoSEQ multiplex PCR, and TCRdb kept only the in-frame ones, dropping some. The sample has 70,000 to 85,000 clones, and its top ten clones hold roughly 8%. Material for sequencing was PBMCs. The source of these receptors is a female donor in good health and CMV-seropositive.

The chain has TRBV11-2 and TRBJ2-7; TRBD2 aligns across 7 bases. CDR3 size: 13 residues. V was clipped by 8 bases and J by 0 bases; unmatched bases: 4. Germline V gene data show CDR1 as SGHAT and CDR2 as FQNNGV. The CDR3 protein is CASEWGGSYEQYF. As DNA, the CDR3 is TGTGCCAGCGAGTGGGGGGGCTCCTACGAGCAGTACTTC.

The chain recombines TRBV6-5 with TRBJ2-3; 7 nucleotides line up with TRBD2. Germline assignment: CDR1 MNHEY and CDR2 SVGAGI. This CDR3 contains 15 residues. The trim removed 2 bases at V and 5 bases at J, leaving 7 bases unmatched. The CDR3 DNA reads as TGTGCCAGCAGTTACCGACTAGCTGTGGGAGATACGCAGTATTTT. It yields the protein CASSYRLAVGDTQYF.

The V call is TRBV10-3, the J call TRBJ2-1; D possibly corresponds to TRBD2 (6 bases). Germline-derived CDR1 and CDR2 are ENHRY and SYGVKD. The CDR3 contains 13 residues. V was clipped by 3 bases and J by 6 bases, with 9 bases between them. The CDR3 DNA reads TGTGCCATCAGTGAACTAGCCCCCAATGAGCAGTTCTTC. The encoded protein is CAISELAPNEQFF.

The chain has TRBV7-2 and TRBJ1-2; 8 bases align to TRBD1. After removal of 1 base from V and 2 bases from J, the junction contained 3 bases not matched to a gene. Germline-derived CDR1 and CDR2 are SGHTA and FQGNSA. The CDR3 length is 15 residues. The CDR3 region is CASSLEPGGNYGYTF. CDR3 bases: TGTGCCAGCAGCTTAGAACCAGGGGGCAACTATGGCTACACCTTC.

The J gene is TRBJ2-3, the V gene TRBV6-5, with 7 bases matching TRBD1. Germline CDR1 is MNHEY and CDR2 is SVGAGI. The ends lost 5 bases at V and 5 bases at J; junction bases unmatched: 7. CDR3 size: 14 residues. The CDR3 region is CASSRTGDVDTQYF. CDR3 bases: TGTGCCAGCAGTCGAACAGGGGATGTAGATACGCAGTATTTT.

The chain couples TRBV7-2 to TRBJ2-7, with TRBD1 matching 9 bases. This CDR3 is 13 amino acids long. V lost 3 bases and J lost 6; bases outside the gene matches: 3. Germline V CDR1 and CDR2: SGHTA, FQGNSA. The chain's CDR3 is CASSFWTGAEQYF. CDR3 DNA: TGTGCCAGCAGCTTTTGGACAGGGGCCGAGCAGTACTTC.

The gene calls are TRBV19 and TRBJ2-3, with 9 bases lining up with TRBD1. The CDR3 sequence is 15 residues long. Germline assignment: CDR1 LNHDA and CDR2 SQIVND (reference sequence). V was clipped by 5 bases and J by 5 bases; unmatched bases: 8. The CDR3 is CASSSTGGRGDTQYF. In DNA, the CDR3 is TGTGCCAGTAGTTCTACAGGGGGCCGAGGAGATACGCAGTATTTT.

The chain links TRBV6-5 to TRBJ1-6; D uncertain. V lost 5 bases, J lost 4 bases, and 6 bases lay in between. CDR1 is MNHEY and CDR2 is SVGAGI in the germline V gene. The CDR3 consists of 13 residues. CDR3 coding DNA: TGTGCCAGCAGTCAGGTTTATAATTCACCCCTCCACTTT. It specifies CASSQVYNSPLHF.